This note documents a single TCR beta chain sequence. Its target is unknown. This sample was taken from a study of molecular identifiers for immune sequencing clone quantification. TCRdb ran MiXCR on the PCR reads and lists one entry per CDR3 protein. Of about half a million distinct CDR3 sequences in the sample, about 20% are singletons; the top ten hold around 0.84%. Germline V gives CDR1 SGHRS, CDR2 YFSETQ. The V end lost 1 base, the J end lost 3 bases, and 17 bases lay between the germline ends. This CDR3 contains 16 residues. Findings and caveats of the study: Spiked Jurkat TCR RNA equivalent to one cell was reportedly detectable in about a million naive cells.

The chain recombines TRBV5-1 with TRBJ2-7; D remains ambiguous. This clonotype was obtained from a human donor in good health. Some libraries in this study had Jurkat cell RNA spiked in. The sample taken for sequencing was naive CD8+ T cells from blood, with Jurkat cell RNA spiked in. Regarding subset: FACS-sorted CD8+CD4-CCR7+CD45RA+ naive T cells. The CDR3 nucleotides read TGCGCCAGCAGCTTGATTGGGGTTCAGGAGAGCTACGAGCAGTACTTC. Translation: CASSLIGVQESYEQYF.